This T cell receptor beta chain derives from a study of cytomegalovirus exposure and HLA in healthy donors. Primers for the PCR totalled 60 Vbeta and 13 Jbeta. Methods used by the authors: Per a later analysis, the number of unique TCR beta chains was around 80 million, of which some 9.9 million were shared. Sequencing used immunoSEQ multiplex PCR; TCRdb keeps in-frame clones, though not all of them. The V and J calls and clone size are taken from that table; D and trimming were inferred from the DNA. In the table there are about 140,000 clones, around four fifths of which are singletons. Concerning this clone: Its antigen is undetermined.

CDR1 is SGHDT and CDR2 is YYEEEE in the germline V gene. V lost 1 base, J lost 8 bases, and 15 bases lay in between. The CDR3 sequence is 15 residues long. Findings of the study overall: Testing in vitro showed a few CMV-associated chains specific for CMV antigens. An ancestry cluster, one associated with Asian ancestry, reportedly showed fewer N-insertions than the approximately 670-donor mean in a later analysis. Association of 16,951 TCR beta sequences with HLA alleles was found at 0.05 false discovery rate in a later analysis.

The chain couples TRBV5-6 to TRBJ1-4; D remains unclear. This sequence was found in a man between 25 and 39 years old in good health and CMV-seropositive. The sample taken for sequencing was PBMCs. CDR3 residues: CASSLRWQAGEKLFF. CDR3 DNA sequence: TGTGCCAGCAGCTTGCGGTGGCAGGCGGGGGAAAAACTGTTTTTT.